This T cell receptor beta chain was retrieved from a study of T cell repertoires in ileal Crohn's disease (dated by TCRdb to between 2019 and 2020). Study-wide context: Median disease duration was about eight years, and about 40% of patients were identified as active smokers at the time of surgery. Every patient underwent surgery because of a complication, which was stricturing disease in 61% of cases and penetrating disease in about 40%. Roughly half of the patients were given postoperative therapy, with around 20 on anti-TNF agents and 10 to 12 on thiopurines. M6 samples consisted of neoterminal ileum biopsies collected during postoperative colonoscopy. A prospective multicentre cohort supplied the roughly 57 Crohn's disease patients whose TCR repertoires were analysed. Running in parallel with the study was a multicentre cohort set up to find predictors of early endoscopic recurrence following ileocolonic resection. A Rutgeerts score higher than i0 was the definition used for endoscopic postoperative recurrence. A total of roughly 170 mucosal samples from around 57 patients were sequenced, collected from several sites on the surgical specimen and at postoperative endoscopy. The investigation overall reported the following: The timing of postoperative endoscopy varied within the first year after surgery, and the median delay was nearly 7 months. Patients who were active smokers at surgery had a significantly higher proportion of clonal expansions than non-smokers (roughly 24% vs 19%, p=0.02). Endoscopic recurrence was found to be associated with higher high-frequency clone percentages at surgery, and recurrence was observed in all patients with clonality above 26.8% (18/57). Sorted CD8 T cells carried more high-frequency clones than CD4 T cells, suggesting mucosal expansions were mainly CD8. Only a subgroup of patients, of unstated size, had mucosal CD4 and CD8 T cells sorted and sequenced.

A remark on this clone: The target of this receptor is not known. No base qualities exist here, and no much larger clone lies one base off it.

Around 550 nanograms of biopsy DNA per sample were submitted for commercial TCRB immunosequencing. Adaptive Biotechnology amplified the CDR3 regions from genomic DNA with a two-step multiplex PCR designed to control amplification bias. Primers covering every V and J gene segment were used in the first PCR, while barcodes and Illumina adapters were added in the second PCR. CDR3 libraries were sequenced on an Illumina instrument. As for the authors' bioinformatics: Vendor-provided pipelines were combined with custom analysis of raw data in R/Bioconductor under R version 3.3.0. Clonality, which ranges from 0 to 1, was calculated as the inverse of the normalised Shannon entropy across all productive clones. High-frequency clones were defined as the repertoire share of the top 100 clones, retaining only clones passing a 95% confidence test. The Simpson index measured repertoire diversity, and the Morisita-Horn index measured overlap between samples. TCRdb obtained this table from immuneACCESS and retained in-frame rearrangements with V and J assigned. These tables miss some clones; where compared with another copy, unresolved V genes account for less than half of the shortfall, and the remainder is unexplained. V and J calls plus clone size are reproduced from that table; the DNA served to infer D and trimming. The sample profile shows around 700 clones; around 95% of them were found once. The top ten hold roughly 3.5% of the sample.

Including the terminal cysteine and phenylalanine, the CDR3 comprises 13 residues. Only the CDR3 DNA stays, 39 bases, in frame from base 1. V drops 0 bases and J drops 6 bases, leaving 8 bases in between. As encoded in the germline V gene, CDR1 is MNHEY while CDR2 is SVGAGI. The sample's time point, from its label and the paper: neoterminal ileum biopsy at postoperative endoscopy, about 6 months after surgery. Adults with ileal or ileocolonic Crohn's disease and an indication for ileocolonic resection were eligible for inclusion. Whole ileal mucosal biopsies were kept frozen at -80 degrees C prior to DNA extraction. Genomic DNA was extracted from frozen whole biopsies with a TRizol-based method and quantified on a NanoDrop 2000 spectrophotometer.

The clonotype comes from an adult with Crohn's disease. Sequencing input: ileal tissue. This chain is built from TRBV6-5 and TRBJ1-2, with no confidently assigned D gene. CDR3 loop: CASSYSAANGYTF. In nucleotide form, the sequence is TGTGCCAGCAGTTACTCGGCAGCAAATGGCTACACCTTC.